This T cell receptor beta chain is drawn from a study of technical replicates of blood from four donors. The data were produced by immunoSEQ multiplex PCR, yet TCRdb's version contains in-frame clones alone and is incomplete. The top ten clones hold about 0.38% of a sample with under 70,000 clones, around nine tenths of them seen once. The germline CDR1 and CDR2 sequences are SGHAT and FQNNGV. The V gene lost 0 bases and the J gene lost 7 bases, with 16 bases spanning the gap. This CDR3 is 15 amino acids long. The TCR comes from a human donor in good health. The sample was T cells isolated from PBMCs. This chain joins TRBV11-2 and TRBJ2-7; D may be TRBD1 (6 bases). CDR3 amino acids: CASSLDAGTSEEQYF. CDR3 DNA sequence: TGTGCCAGCAGCTTAGATGCAGGGACAAGTGAGGAGCAGTACTTC.